This T cell receptor (beta chain) emerged from a study of vaccination and CD4 T cells after COVID-19. Study-level background: Sampling after COVID took place at a median of about 98 days (range 35 to 161) following diagnosis. Overlapping spike pools from SARS-CoV-2 and HCoV-NL63, HCoV-OC43 and HCoV-229E served as culture stimuli.

With respect to this clonotype: Antigen specificity is unknown.

Sequencing of the DNA from cultured CD4+ T cells was carried out with the Oncomine TCR Beta short-read assay. Once CD4+ T cells had been cultured, genomic DNA was extracted from them. TCRdb called the PCR reads again in MiXCR, with one record for every CDR3 protein. The sample contains over 15,000 distinct CDR3 sequences, approximately 48% of which appear only once. This CDR3 spans 13 amino acids. The germline gives CDR1 MNHNS, CDR2 SASEGT. Trimming pared 3 bases from V and 4 bases from J, leaving 9 bases between. Specified treatment: approximately 9-day PBMC culture with coronavirus spike peptide pools or control peptides (ViraFEST assay). After culture for over nine days, isolation of CD4+ T cells was performed by negative selection.

Sequences were obtained from CD4+ T cells from blood, cultured in vitro. The source of this sequence is a human donor who had recovered from COVID-19. This chain joins TRBV6-1 and TRBJ1-2, with D unclear. CDR3: CASSEVHGYGYTF. The CDR3 DNA reads TGTGCCAGCAGTGAGGTCCACGGCTATGGCTACACCTTC.